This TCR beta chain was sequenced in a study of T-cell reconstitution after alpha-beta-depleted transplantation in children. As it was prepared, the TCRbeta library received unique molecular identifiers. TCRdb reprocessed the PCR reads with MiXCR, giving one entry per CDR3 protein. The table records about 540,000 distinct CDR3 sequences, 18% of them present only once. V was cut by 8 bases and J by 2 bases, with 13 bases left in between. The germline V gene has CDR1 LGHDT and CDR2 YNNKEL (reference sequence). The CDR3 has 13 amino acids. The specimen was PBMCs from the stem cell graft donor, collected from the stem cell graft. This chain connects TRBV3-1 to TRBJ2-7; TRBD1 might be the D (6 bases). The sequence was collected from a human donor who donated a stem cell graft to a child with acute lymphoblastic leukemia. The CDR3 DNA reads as TGTGCCAGCCAGGGACAACAAACCTACGAGCAGTACTTC. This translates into CASQGQQTYEQYF.